This T cell receptor (beta chain) stems from a study of control samples from healthy donors and cancer patients. Using immunoSEQ multiplex PCR, the repertoire was profiled, and TCRdb retains in-frame clones only, with some absent. The sample includes 150,000 or so clones, approximately 93% seen only once; the top ten take less than 6%. The V end was cut by 3 bases, the J end by 6 bases, with 12 bases between. The CDR3 is 12 residues long. Germline V lookup: CDR1 GTSNPN, CDR2 SVGIG (reference sequence). Sample: blood. The receptor was isolated from a man in his late teens or twenties in good health. The gene calls are TRBV30 and TRBJ2-7, with D possibly matching TRBD1 (5 bases). The CDR3: CAWRAGPLEQYF. As DNA, the CDR3 is TGTGCCTGGAGGGCAGGGCCCCTCGAGCAGTACTTC.